This T cell receptor (beta chain) was recovered during a study of shared clonotypes between healthy human individuals (dated by TCRdb to 2019 to 2021). In terms of the full investigation: The cohort comprised a couple of women and a few men aged 18 to 49 years. For each donor, CD4 naive and CD4 memory were each given three plates, CD8 naive was given two plates, and CD8 memory was given one plate. The study deeply sequenced blood TCR repertoires of five healthy adults to estimate repertoire size and the extent of clonotype sharing between individuals. Different laboratories and diverse techniques were used to prepare libraries and sequence TCR repertoires, to increase sequencing depth and limit assay-specific biases. Each donor's leukapheresis produced roughly between roughly 0.9 and 8.9 billion PBMCs.

Results and caveats for the whole study, not just this receptor: Naive subsets generally had larger estimated clonotype richness than memory subsets did. Compared with non-shared clonotypes, clonotypes shared by all four sorted-subset donors had higher generation probabilities. Rarefaction of sorted-subset datasets indicated incomplete sequencing despite the large sequencing depth. About 5% of naive CD4, roughly 3.5% of naive CD8, approximately 2.2% of memory CD4, and about 0.4% of memory CD8 clonotypes were shared across a few donors. Sampling was restricted to blood, and TCR repertoires in tissue are likely to differ from TCR repertoires in blood. Based on pairwise subsampling, the degree of clonotype sharing among donors was expected to be affected by sequencing depth. The small number of donors limited the genetic and exposure-history diversity represented.

This clone was recorded only once. Its antigen is currently not known. Qualities for individual bases were not recorded, and no much larger clone is one base off. Using the deep immunoSEQ assay, TCR CDR3 regions were amplified from genomic DNA by multiplex PCR. For each cell subset, the extracted genomic DNA was distributed evenly across all wells of several immunoSEQ 96-well plates, and each plate served as one replicate. For sorted subsets, about 200 ng genomic DNA, equal to 30,000 to 35,000 T cell genomes, was loaded into each replicate PCR. Purified libraries were quantified with a Qubit 3.0 fluorometer, sized on a Bioanalyzer 2100, and re-quantified with the KAPA Library Quantification kit. A separate single-read 150-cycle Illumina NextSeq 550 flow cell was used to sequence each immunoSEQ 96-well plate. In the paper's pipeline: Because the immunoSEQ output included only junctional sequences and no quality scores, the filtering could not be the same as the filtering used for full-length reads. Sequences were annotated with PyIR, a Python wrapper for IgBLAST v1.9, using IMGT germline references to assign V/J genes and CDR3. Any read was removed if the V/J assignment was weak (E-value above 1e-6), the CDR3 was missing, or the read contained stop codons, out-of-frame junctions, or ambiguous translated residues. V3J clonotypes were defined as sequences sharing the same inferred V gene, J gene, and CDR3 amino acid sequence. The percentage overlap between two repertoires was calculated by dividing the number of shared unique clonotypes by the size of the smaller repertoire. Repertoire richness was assessed with RTK rarefaction, the Chao1 estimator, and Recon v2.1 estimates of unobserved clonotypes. For all TCRbeta clonotypes obtained by the gDNA method from a handful of donors, generation probabilities were computed with OLGA. The source is immuneACCESS, and TCRdb retained only in-frame sequences with V and J called. Part of the clones is not carried over; for the studies checked, unresolved V genes explain less than half of this, and the remainder is unexplained. The DNA was the basis for D and trimming; V, J and clone size are from that table. The sample table records 2.3 million or so clones; over 90% of these occur just once. 0.35% to 0.45% of the sample is in the top ten clones.

The donors were healthy, HIV-negative adults with no recently reported acute infections or vaccinations. Only Caucasian adults living in Nashville, Tennessee, USA were represented among the donors. CD4+ T cells were enriched through magnetic negative selection, after which naive cells were positively selected on CD45RA and the remaining negative fraction served as the memory subset. Blood was obtained by leukapheresis, after which PBMCs were separated by Ficoll-Histopaque density gradient centrifugation and cryopreserved in liquid nitrogen vapor phase. Analytical flow cytometry was used to check the purity and quantity of each magnetically sorted T cell population. Each sorted fraction had its genomic DNA isolated and then quantified by UV absorbance on a Nanodrop 2000c. The source material was naive CD4+ T cells from PBMCs. In the paper's terms, the cell subset or site label means: CD45RA+ positively selected. The clonotype was recovered from a man aged 18 to 29 in good health. Some clones in this sample may be carry-over from other donors' samples.

The sequence in DNA is TGTGCCAGCAGCTTCAGGCGGGAGACCTCCTACGAGCAGTACTTC. Protein translation: CASSFRRETSYEQYF. The sequence links TRBV7-2 to TRBJ2-7, with 7 bases in between that match TRBD2. Germline trimming: 3 bases from V, 0 bases from J; junction bases outside gene matches: 5. From a lookup of the germline V gene, CDR1 and CDR2 are SGHTA and FQGNSA. Taken from cysteine to phenylalanine, the CDR3 has 15 residues. Of the read, only the CDR3 DNA is kept; its 45 bases are in frame from base 1. Reference TRBV7-2 and TRBJ2-7 proteins supply the regions before and after the CDR3; the full variable domain is: GAGVSQSPSNKVTEKGKDVELRCDPISGHTALYWYRQSLGQGLEFLIYFQGNSAPDKSGLPSDRFSAERTGGSVSTLTIQRTQQEDSAVYLCASSFRRETSYEQYFGPGTRLTVT.